A single sample gave rise to the 22 T cell receptor beta chains below, sequenced in a study of blood T cell repertoires in COVID-19. Assay used: immunoSEQ multiplex PCR; TCRdb lists only in-frame clones, some missing. In the table there are approximately 450,000 clones, more than 80% of which are singletons. The source material was PBMCs or T cells enriched from blood (not recorded which). The receptors were sampled from a man aged 30-40 years who had recovered from COVID-19.

The chain carries TRBV19 and TRBJ2-5; 9 positions match TRBD2. CDR3 size: 15 residues. Germline-derived CDR1 and CDR2 are LNHDA and SQIVND (reference sequence). V trimming: 3 bases; J trimming: 5 bases; junction bases outside the gene matches: 7. CDR3 nucleotide sequence: TGTGCCAGTAGTATGGTGGCGGGAGGGGGTGAGACCCAGTACTTC. It encodes CASSMVAGGGETQYF. The variable domain in full, completed from reference TRBV19 and TRBJ2-5, reads DGGITQSPKYLFRKEGQNVTLSCEQNLNHDAMYWYRQDPGQGLRLIYYSQIVNDFQKGDIAEGYSVSREKKESFPLTVTSAQKNPTAFYLCASSMVAGGGETQYFGPGTRLLVL.

The chain employs TRBV11-2 and TRBJ2-7, with 8 positions matching TRBD1. CDR3 size: 13 residues. Trimming took 5 bases from V and 12 from J; bases not matched to a gene: 12. In germline, CDR1 is SGHAT, CDR2 FQNNGV. CDR3 sequence (DNA): TGTGCCAGCAGCATGACAGGGGTAGGGGCCTTGTACTTC. Amino acid sequence: CASSMTGVGALYF.

The chain links TRBV7-8 to TRBJ2-1; TRBD2 aligns across 11 bases. The CDR3 has 16 residues. Germline values: CDR1 SGHVS, CDR2 FQNEAQ. Trimming cost V 5 bases and J 2 bases; bases outside gene matches: 5. The CDR3 protein is CASSPLAGGPYNEQFF. The CDR3 coding sequence is TGTGCCAGCAGCCCTTTAGCGGGAGGGCCCTACAATGAGCAGTTCTTC.

This chain uses TRBV28 with TRBJ2-3, with a possible D match to TRBD1 (5 bases). Trimming removed 6 bases at V and 1 base at J, with 17 bases between. Germline values: CDR1 MDHEN, CDR2 SYDVKM. The CDR3 spans 16 residues. CDR3 sequence reads: CASSEFRQTRTDTQYF. For the CDR3, the DNA is TGTGCCAGCAGCGAATTTCGACAGACTCGCACAGATACGCAGTATTTT.

The sample holds a few counts of this clone. The rearrangement joins TRBV24-1 to TRBJ1-1; D not certain. Trimming shortened V by 1 base and J by 1 base, and 3 bases separated the two germline ends. The germline CDR1 and CDR2 sequences are KGHDR and SFDVKD. The CDR3 has 13 amino acids. The DNA for the CDR3 is TGTGCCACCAGTGATTTTAAGAACACTGAAGCTTTCTTT. This translates into CATSDFKNTEAFF.

V is TRBV6-4 and J is TRBJ1-5; the D gene is possibly TRBD1 (6 bases). The CDR3 spans 17 residues. Germline-derived CDR1 and CDR2 are MRHNA and SNTAGT. V lost 2 bases and J 6 bases, leaving 20 bases between the germline ends. In DNA, the CDR3 is TGTGCCAGCAGTGACCGCTCAGCCCAGGGGTCGGGTCAGCCCCAGCATTTT. Translating it yields CASSDRSAQGSGQPQHF.

This rearrangement joins TRBV7-9 to TRBJ1-4; possible D gene TRBD1, 5 bases. Germline CDR1 and CDR2: SEHNR and FQNEAQ (reference sequence). This CDR3 spans 15 amino acids. Trimming removed 3 bases from V and 7 bases from J, with 15 bases in between. The CDR3 nucleotides read TGTGCCAGCAGCTTGGGCGGGGGACGTAGTGAAAAACTGTTTTTT. Translated, it gives CASSLGGGRSEKLFF.

The rearrangement uses TRBV7-2 and TRBJ2-7, with TRBD2 identical over 9 bases. The CDR3 totals 17 residues. Germline V gives CDR1 SGHTA, CDR2 FQGNSA. The trim removed 1 base at V and 1 base at J, leaving 8 bases unmatched. The CDR3 nucleotides are TGTGCCAGCAGCTTAGTGGCGCTTAGCGGGGGTTCCTACGAGCAGTACTTC. Its protein is CASSLVALSGGSYEQYF.

The rearrangement uses TRBV19 and TRBJ1-5; weak D call: TRBD1 (6 bases). The CDR3 runs 14 residues. V lost 7 bases and J lost 4, with 14 bases in between. Looked up from germline, CDR1 is LNHDA and CDR2 is SQIVND (reference sequence). The CDR3 protein is CASTQTGSNQPQHF. The CDR3, as DNA: TGTGCCAGTACTCAGACAGGATCTAATCAGCCCCAGCATTTT.

The V gene is TRBV6-5, the J gene TRBJ1-3, with D maybe TRBD1 (6 bases). The germline V gene has CDR1 MNHEY and CDR2 SVGAGI. Trimming shortened V by 3 bases and J by 5 bases, and 17 bases separated the two germline ends. The CDR3 loop spans 16 amino acids. Written as DNA, the CDR3 is TGTGCCAGCAGTTATCTCTCCCCGACAGGAAGAAACACCATATATTTT. Translation: CASSYLSPTGRNTIYF.

V usage is TRBV3-1 (or the pseudogene TRBV3-2) and J usage is TRBJ2-1; D unresolved. Trimming cost V 4 bases and J 9 bases, with 16 bases left between them. In germline, CDR1 is LGHDT, CDR2 YNNKEL (reference sequence). The CDR3 spans 14 residues. The CDR3 loop reads CASSPLKDRSEQFF. The CDR3 bases are TGTGCCAGCAGCCCCTTAAAAGATCGGAGTGAGCAGTTCTTC.

J is TRBJ2-7 and V is TRBV6-2 or TRBV6-3, with TRBD1 matching over 8 bases. The CDR3 spans 15 residues. Losses at the gene ends were 4 bases for V and 7 bases for J; bases not matched to a gene: 12. The germline gives CDR1 MNHEY, CDR2 SVGEGT. The CDR3 nucleotides read TGTGCCAGCAGTTTAATCGACAGGGGTCTTTGGGAGCAGTACTTC. Translating gives CASSLIDRGLWEQYF.

This chain connects TRBV20-1 to TRBJ2-7; D may be TRBD1 (5 bases). CDR3 length: 13 residues. Germline V gene data show CDR1 as DFQATT and CDR2 as SNEGSKA (reference sequence). Trimming stripped 3 bases from V and 0 bases from J, with 9 bases between. CDR3 region: CSASRGGSYEQYF. The CDR3 DNA reads as TGCAGTGCTAGTAGGGGCGGCTCCTACGAGCAGTACTTC.

The CDR3 sequence is CASNLESSPLHF. The CDR3 nucleotides are TGTGCCAGCAACCTAGAGTCATCACCCCTCCACTTT. V and J are TRBV7-9 and TRBJ1-6; no clear D. Deletions cut 7 bases from V and 10 bases from J, with 11 bases between. The CDR3 loop spans 12 amino acids. Germline V gives CDR1 SEHNR, CDR2 FQNEAQ (reference sequence).

V is TRBV20-1 and J is TRBJ1-2; D gene unclear. V gave up 6 bases and J gave up 2 bases, with 7 bases separating them. Germline values: CDR1 DFQATT, CDR2 SNEGSKA (reference sequence). The CDR3 has 11 amino acids. The CDR3 nucleotides read TGCAGTGCATCTGTAAACTATGGCTACACCTTC. It yields the protein CSASVNYGYTF.

V gene TRBV7-6 combines with J gene TRBJ2-7; perhaps TRBD2 as D (6 bases). Germline CDR1 SGHVS, CDR2 FNYEAQ. Trimming removed 5 bases at V and 3 bases at J, with 14 bases between. This CDR3 has 14 amino acids. In DNA, the CDR3 is TGTGCCAGCAGCCGCTCTGGGGGGAGCTACGAGCAGTACTTC. It is translated as CASSRSGGSYEQYF.

The rearrangement joins TRBV12-3 or TRBV12-4 to TRBJ1-1, with D perhaps matching TRBD1 (5 bases). V was shortened by 8 bases and J by 4 bases, with 11 bases between the two germline ends. This CDR3 has 12 residues. Written as DNA, the CDR3 is TGTGCCAGCTCCAGGGCTGGCACTGAAGCTTTCTTT. Its protein product is CASSRAGTEAFF.

The chain's CDR3 is CASSPARGARSGANVLTF. CDR3 bases: TGTGCCAGCAGCCCCGCGCGGGGGGCCAGATCTGGGGCCAACGTCCTGACTTTC. The chain combines TRBV28 with TRBJ2-6; 8 bases agree with TRBD2. This CDR3 has 18 amino acids. CDR1 is MDHEN and CDR2 is SYDVKM in the germline V gene. V trimming: 6 bases; J trimming: 1 base; junction bases outside the gene matches: 11.

The chain joins TRBV5-1 to TRBJ1-4; D is perhaps TRBD1 (5 bases). This CDR3 contains 14 residues. Trimming took 4 bases from V and 2 from J, leaving 9 bases between them. CDR1 is SGHRS and CDR2 is YFSETQ in the germline V gene. The CDR3 DNA sequence: TGCGCCAGCAGCATGACAGCTACTAATGAAAAACTGTTTTTT. Translating gives CASSMTATNEKLFF.

This rearrangement joins TRBV5-1 to TRBJ2-7, with 7 bases aligning to TRBD1. Germline V lookup: CDR1 SGHRS, CDR2 YFSETQ. This CDR3 is 15 amino acids long. The trim removed 0 bases at V and 4 bases at J, leaving 7 bases unmatched. CDR3 sequence reads: CASSLAPGTEYEQYF. In DNA form, the CDR3 reads TGCGCCAGCAGCTTGGCCCCCGGGACAGAGTACGAGCAGTACTTC.

The chain links TRBV3-1 (or the pseudogene TRBV3-2) to TRBJ2-1, with TRBD2 matching over 10 bases. This CDR3 has 18 amino acids. Germline loops: CDR1 LGHDT, CDR2 YNNKEL (reference sequence). Trimming removed 1 base from V and 3 bases from J; junction bases left unmatched: 9. CDR3 in amino acids: CASSQVFGQREGYNEQFF. CDR3 coding DNA: TGTGCCAGCAGCCAAGTCTTTGGGCAGCGGGAGGGCTACAATGAGCAGTTCTTC.

The chain couples TRBV6-5 to TRBJ1-1; D might be TRBD1 (6 bases). The germline gives CDR1 MNHEY, CDR2 SVGAGI. This CDR3 has 12 amino acids. V lost 6 bases and J 3 bases, leaving 8 bases between the germline ends. CDR3 coding DNA: TGTGCCAGCAGCTCAGGGGACACTGAAGCTTTCTTT. Residues: CASSSGDTEAFF.